This T cell receptor (beta chain) was retrieved from a study of control samples from healthy donors and cancer patients. The CDR3 length is 15 residues. V was clipped by 8 bases and J by 4 bases, with 17 bases between them. The germline V gene has CDR1 SGHNT and CDR2 YENEEA. Method: immunoSEQ multiplex PCR; TCRdb's copy keeps in-frame clones and lacks some. The sample has under 150,000 clones; around nine tenths are singletons. This sequence joins TRBV11-3 and TRBJ2-2; D might be TRBD2 (6 bases). This sequence was found in a woman in her 70s in good health. Specimen: blood. The CDR3 DNA is TGTGCCAGCCGTATTGGGCAGGGAGGCACCGGGGAGCTGTTTTTT. Translation: CASRIGQGGTGELFF.